The 26 T cell receptor beta chains below were found in one sample sequenced in a study of blood T cell repertoires in COVID-19. Method: immunoSEQ multiplex PCR; TCRdb's copy keeps in-frame clones and lacks some. The repertoire holds 350,000 to 400,000 clones, 89% seen once, with around 3% in the top ten. The sequenced material came from peripheral blood. These receptors were taken from a woman aged 25 to 39 with COVID-19, enrolled during active disease.

The chain recombines TRBV11-3 with TRBJ1-1; TRBD1 might be the D (5 bases). The V end was cut by 5 bases, the J end by 0 bases, with 10 bases between. Germline lookup yields CDR1 SGHNT and CDR2 YENEEA. The CDR3 consists of 14 residues. This CDR3 is CASSPGFLNTEAFF. The CDR3 DNA reads TGTGCCAGCAGCCCAGGGTTCCTGAACACTGAAGCTTTCTTT.

The genes are TRBV5-5 and TRBJ2-2, with unresolved D. Trimming left V 0 bases short and J 5 bases short, with 11 bases between. Germline loops: CDR1 SGHKS, CDR2 YYEKEE (reference sequence). This CDR3 has 15 residues. CDR3 DNA: TGTGCCAGCAGCTTGGGAAACAGCCCAACCGGGGAGCTGTTTTTT. Encoded protein: CASSLGNSPTGELFF.

A few counts support this clone. The rearrangement uses TRBV7-9 and TRBJ2-7; a possible D gene is TRBD1 (5 bases). Trimming removed 5 bases from V and 4 bases from J, with 9 bases in between. This CDR3 region has 12 residues. CDR1 and CDR2 (germline): SEHNR, FQNEAQ (reference sequence). The CDR3 nucleotides read TGTGCCAGCAGCCAAACAGGTTACGAGCAGTACTTC. Translating gives CASSQTGYEQYF.

This clone was seen a single time. The rearrangement links TRBV6-5 to TRBJ1-5, with D possibly TRBD1 on 6 matching bases. The V gene's germline CDR1 is MNHEY and CDR2 SVGAGI. This CDR3 spans 15 amino acids. Between the trimmed V and J ends, which lost 6 bases and 0 bases, there was a span of 12 bases. The CDR3 nucleotides are TGTGCCAGCAGGATGGACAGTCTTAGCAATCAGCCCCAGCATTTT. This sequence encodes CASRMDSLSNQPQHF.

The V and J genes are TRBV11-3 and TRBJ2-1; 10 bases align to TRBD2. The germline gives CDR1 SGHNT, CDR2 YENEEA. The CDR3 totals 14 residues. Germline trimming cut 4 bases from V and 9 bases from J; bases unmatched to any gene: 6. The CDR3 protein is CASSSASGSTEQFF. DNA for the CDR3: TGTGCCAGCAGCTCGGCTAGCGGGAGTACTGAGCAGTTCTTC.

The chain is built from TRBV4-3 and TRBJ2-3, with D perhaps TRBD1 (5 bases). Looked up from germline, CDR1 is LGHNA and CDR2 is YSLEER. The CDR3 extends over 14 amino acids. Trimming shortened V by 1 base and J by 2 bases, and 7 bases separated the two germline ends. Here the CDR3 DNA reads TGCGCCAGCAGCCAAGGACAGATCACAGATACGCAGTATTTT. Its translation is CASSQGQITDTQYF.

The chain couples TRBV6-6 to TRBJ1-2; D gene uncertain. Per germline, CDR1 MNHNY and CDR2 SVGAGI (reference sequence). With 0 bases removed from V and 4 bases from J, the gap between germline ends came to 9 bases. The CDR3 contains 14 residues. As DNA, the CDR3 is TGTGCCAGCAGTTACTCGAGAGGTGCCTATGGCTACACCTTC. Residues: CASSYSRGAYGYTF.

This chain joins TRBV18 and TRBJ1-3, with D possibly TRBD1 on 6 matching bases. V gave up 2 bases and J gave up 2 bases, with 13 bases separating them. This CDR3 spans 16 amino acids. Germline V gives CDR1 KGHSH, CDR2 LQKENI. CDR3 DNA: TGTGCCAGCTCACCAAGGACAGCCTTAACTGGAAACACCATATATTTT. Translating it yields CASSPRTALTGNTIYF.

The gene calls are TRBV19 and TRBJ2-3; maybe TRBD2 (7 bases). With 2 bases removed from V and 1 base from J, the gap between germline ends came to 13 bases. CDR3 length: 16 amino acids. Germline CDR1 and CDR2: LNHDA and SQIVND (reference sequence). In DNA, the CDR3 is TGTGCCAGTAGTATATATGGGGGGGCTGGCACAGATACGCAGTATTTT. It specifies CASSIYGGAGTDTQYF.

This clone has more than one count but fewer than ten. V and J are TRBV15 and TRBJ1-6, with 7 bases aligning to TRBD1. CDR1 LNHNV and CDR2 YYDKDF come from the germline V gene (reference sequence). This CDR3 is built from 16 residues. After removal of 0 bases from V and 7 bases from J, the junction contained 6 bases not matched to a gene. The CDR3 loop is CATSRDQWDRNSPLHF. As DNA, the CDR3 is TGTGCCACCAGCAGAGATCAGTGGGACAGAAATTCACCCCTCCACTTT.

This sequence joins TRBV7-2 and TRBJ2-1; D remains unclear. Trimming cost V 1 base and J 4 bases, with 11 bases left between them. This CDR3 contains 15 residues. Germline V gene lookup returns CDR1 SGHTA and CDR2 FQGNSA. The CDR3, as DNA: TGTGCCAGCAGCTTAGACAGAATTCGATACAATGAGCAGTTCTTC. Translated: CASSLDRIRYNEQFF.

This clone appeared once. Written as DNA, the CDR3 is TGTGCCAGCAGCGCCCAGGGGGGCGGCAACTACGAGCAGTACTTC. Its protein product is CASSAQGGGNYEQYF. The chain couples TRBV11-2 to TRBJ2-7, with a tentative D call TRBD1 (7 bases). The CDR3 spans 15 residues. Between the trimmed V and J ends, which lost 5 bases and 3 bases, there was a span of 17 bases. The germline V gene has CDR1 SGHAT and CDR2 FQNNGV.

This sequence joins TRBV29-1 and TRBJ2-7; D may be TRBD1 (5 bases). Germline V gives CDR1 SQVTM, CDR2 ANQGSEA. CDR3 length: 15 amino acids. V lost 4 bases and J 5 bases, leaving 21 bases between the germline ends. The CDR3 nucleotides read TGCAGCGTTGCAAACCCAGGGCTGACGTTCCACGAGCAGTACTTC. Encoded protein: CSVANPGLTFHEQYF.

The chain joins TRBV5-8 to TRBJ2-2; 10 bases match TRBD1. Per germline, CDR1 SGHTS and CDR2 YDEGEE. The CDR3 consists of 15 residues. With V trimmed by 0 bases and J by 6 bases, 2 bases remained unmatched. CDR3 sequence reads: CASSLVGQGSGELFF. CDR3 DNA: TGTGCCAGCAGCTTGGTGGGACAGGGGTCCGGGGAGCTGTTTTTT. The whole variable domain, remainder taken from reference TRBV5-8 and TRBJ2-2, is EAGVTQSPTHLIKTRGQQATLRCSPISGHTSVYWYQQALGLGLQFLLWYDEGEERNRGNFPPRFSGRQFPNYSSELNVNALELEDSALYLCASSLVGQGSGELFFGEGSRLTVL.

This chain uses TRBV5-1 with TRBJ1-5, with 8 bases that match TRBD1. After removal of 4 bases from V and 7 bases from J, the junction contained 7 bases not matched to a gene. The CDR3 covers 14 residues. CDR1 SGHRS and CDR2 YFSETQ come from the germline V gene. The CDR3 here is CASSHGTGPQPQHF. The CDR3 DNA is TGCGCCAGCAGCCACGGGACAGGACCACAGCCCCAGCATTTT. Filled out from reference TRBV5-1 and TRBJ1-5, the complete variable domain reads KAGVTQTPRYLIKTRGQQVTLSCSPISGHRSVSWYQQTPGQGLQFLFEYFSETQRNKGNFPGRFSGRQFSNSRSEMNVSTLELGDSALYLCASSHGTGPQPQHFGDGTRLSIL.

The chain carries TRBV6-6 and TRBJ1-6, with TRBD1 matching over 7 bases. J was trimmed by 7 bases and V by 2 bases; bases with no gene match: 5. This CDR3 spans 15 amino acids. Germline loops: CDR1 MNHNY, CDR2 SVGAGI (reference sequence). In DNA, the CDR3 is TGTGCCAGCAGTTACGACAGGGAATCAAATTCACCCCTCCACTTT. Its translation: CASSYDRESNSPLHF.

The gene calls are TRBV11-3 and TRBJ2-1; TRBD2 matches at 12 bases. Trimming took 5 bases from V and 4 from J; bases not matched to a gene: 3. In germline, CDR1 is SGHNT, CDR2 YENEEA. The CDR3 loop spans 15 amino acids. This CDR3 reads CASSGLAGTYNEQFF. CDR3 sequence (DNA): TGTGCCAGCAGCGGACTAGCGGGGACATACAATGAGCAGTTCTTC.

The V gene is TRBV11-2, the J gene TRBJ1-2; maybe TRBD1 (5 bases). Looked up from germline, CDR1 is SGHAT and CDR2 is FQNNGV. CDR3 length: 15 amino acids. The V end was cut by 3 bases, the J end by 2 bases, with 13 bases between. Here the CDR3 DNA reads TGTGCCAGCAGCTTTTCCCGCGGGACCAACTATGGCTACACCTTC. This translates into CASSFSRGTNYGYTF.

This chain joins TRBV6-6 and TRBJ1-1; tentatively, D is TRBD1 (6 bases). Germline CDR1 is MNHNY and CDR2 is SVGAGI (reference sequence). The CDR3 totals 13 residues. Trimming left V 7 bases short and J 1 base short, with 10 bases between. For the CDR3, the DNA is TGTGCCAGCAATTTACAGGGGAACACTGAAGCTTTCTTT. This codes for CASNLQGNTEAFF.

The chain carries TRBV19 and TRBJ1-3; no definite D call. V lost 5 bases and J lost 0, with 14 bases in between. This CDR3 has 16 amino acids. The germline V gene has CDR1 LNHDA and CDR2 SQIVND (reference sequence). For the CDR3, the DNA is TGTGCCAGTAGTTTCGCCGCTGAGAGCTCTGGAAACACCATATATTTT. As protein: CASSFAAESSGNTIYF. The whole variable domain, filled in from reference TRBV19 and TRBJ1-3, reads DGGITQSPKYLFRKEGQNVTLSCEQNLNHDAMYWYRQDPGQGLRLIYYSQIVNDFQKGDIAEGYSVSREKKESFPLTVTSAQKNPTAFYLCASSFAAESSGNTIYFGEGSWLTVV.

In this sample, this clone turned up a few times. This chain links TRBV7-2 with TRBJ1-5, with 10 bases matching TRBD1. This CDR3 is 15 amino acids long. Germline V gene sequence: CDR1 SGHTA, CDR2 FQGNSA. Trimming at V came to 4 bases and at J to 5 bases, leaving 5 bases not matched to a gene. The CDR3 region is CASSSRQGAYQPQHF. The CDR3 DNA is TGTGCCAGCAGCTCCAGACAGGGGGCCTATCAGCCCCAGCATTTT.

This clone was seen just once. The gene calls are TRBV19 and TRBJ2-1; D is possibly TRBD2 (6 bases). The CDR3 sequence is 15 residues long. Per germline, CDR1 LNHDA and CDR2 SQIVND (reference sequence). Trimming pared 1 base from V and 2 bases from J, leaving 9 bases between. This CDR3 reads CASSIVGGTYNEQFF. In DNA, the CDR3 is TGTGCCAGTAGTATAGTCGGGGGAACCTACAATGAGCAGTTCTTC.

This chain connects TRBV7-2 to TRBJ1-6; 7 bases are shared with TRBD1. CDR3 length equals 16 residues. V gave up 5 bases and J gave up 2 bases; unmatched junction bases: 6. Looked up from germline, CDR1 is SGHTA and CDR2 is FQGNSA. CDR3 sequence reads: CASSHDRVAYNSPLHF. The CDR3, as DNA: TGTGCCAGCAGCCACGACAGGGTGGCCTATAATTCACCCCTCCACTTT.

The rearrangement uses TRBV5-1 and TRBJ2-2, with a tentative D call TRBD1 (6 bases). Trimming took off 4 bases at V and 6 bases at J, with 13 bases between the two ends. Germline loops: CDR1 SGHRS, CDR2 YFSETQ. The length of the CDR3 is 14 residues. CDR3 nucleotide sequence: TGCGCCAGCAGCGATGGCTGGGGGCCCGGGGAGCTGTTTTTT. It yields the protein CASSDGWGPGELFF.

V gene TRBV6-5 combines with J gene TRBJ2-7; possible D gene TRBD2, 5 bases. This CDR3 contains 14 residues. Per the germline V gene, CDR1 is MNHEY and CDR2 is SVGAGI. Trimming shortened V by 0 bases and J by 6 bases, and 12 bases separated the two germline ends. The CDR3 loop reads CASSYSAGRGEQYF. CDR3 DNA: TGTGCCAGCAGTTACTCGGCAGGTCGGGGCGAGCAGTACTTC.

The chain couples TRBV19 to TRBJ2-2; the match to TRBD1 covers 8 bases. The germline gives CDR1 LNHDA, CDR2 SQIVND (reference sequence). V gave up 8 bases and J gave up 5 bases; unmatched junction bases: 7. The CDR3 contains 14 residues. CDR3 nucleotide sequence: TGTGCCAGTCACATGACAGGGGTAACCGGGGAGCTGTTTTTT. Translating gives CASHMTGVTGELFF.